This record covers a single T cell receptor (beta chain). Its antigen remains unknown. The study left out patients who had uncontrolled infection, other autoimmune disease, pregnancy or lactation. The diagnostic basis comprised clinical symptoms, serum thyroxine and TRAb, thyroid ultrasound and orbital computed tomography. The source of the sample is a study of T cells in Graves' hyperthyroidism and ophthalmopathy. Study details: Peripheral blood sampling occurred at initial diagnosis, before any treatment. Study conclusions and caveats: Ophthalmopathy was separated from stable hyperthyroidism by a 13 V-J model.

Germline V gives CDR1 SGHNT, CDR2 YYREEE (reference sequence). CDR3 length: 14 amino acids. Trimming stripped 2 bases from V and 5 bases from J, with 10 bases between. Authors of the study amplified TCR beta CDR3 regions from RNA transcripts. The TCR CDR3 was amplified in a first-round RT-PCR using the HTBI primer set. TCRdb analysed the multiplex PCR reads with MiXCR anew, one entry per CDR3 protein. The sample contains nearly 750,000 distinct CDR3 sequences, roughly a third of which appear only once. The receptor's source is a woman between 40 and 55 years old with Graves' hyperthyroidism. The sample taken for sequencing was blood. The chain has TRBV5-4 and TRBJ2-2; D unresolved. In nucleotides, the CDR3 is TGTGCCAGCAGCTTAGATTCGGTTACCGGGGAGCTGTTTTTT. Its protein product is CASSLDSVTGELFF.